These T cell receptor beta chains were read from a single sample in a study of post-analysis software for immune sequencing data. TCRdb used MiXCR to reprocess the PCR reads, holding one entry per CDR3 protein. Of roughly 540,000 distinct CDR3 sequences listed, 30% to 40% are singletons. Material: blood. Receptors were obtained from a girl aged 2 to 17 with multiple sclerosis. Each CDR3 is given with its conserved first and last residue. D genes are given only for firm matches. Where a row states a size, it is once, few, many or the class of an expanded clone; other rows omit it.

TRBJ1-2	TRBV24-1	few	TRBD1	CATSDGTVSYGYTF	TGTGCCACCAGTGATGGGACAGTCTCCTATGGCTACACCTTC
TRBJ1-2	TRBV29-1	many	-	CSVAPGSGYGYTF	TGCAGCGTTGCTCCGGGGTCGGGCTATGGCTACACCTTC
TRBJ2-7	TRBV6-2/TRBV6-3	few	-	CASSYGMGVEQYF	TGTGCCAGCAGTTACGGGATGGGTGTCGAGCAGTACTTC
TRBJ1-2	TRBV2	few	-	CASSKGTDYGYTF	TGTGCCAGCAGTAAAGGGACGGACTATGGCTACACCTTC
TRBJ2-7	TRBV10-3	many	TRBD2	CASRSGTGSYEQYF	TGTGCCAGCAGAAGCGGGACGGGATCCTACGAGCAGTACTTC
TRBJ1-2	TRBV20-1	-	-	CSAIRQVNYGYTF	TGCAGTGCTATTCGACAGGTTAACTATGGCTACACCTTC
TRBJ2-1	TRBV6-1	-	-	CASRNEQFF	TGTGCCAGCAGAAATGAGCAGTTCTTC
TRBJ1-5	TRBV12-3/TRBV12-4	-	-	CASRGGWDQPQHF	TGTGCCAGCCGGGGGGGGTGGGATCAGCCCCAGCATTTT
TRBJ2-4	TRBV10-3	few	-	CATAAATQRGIQYF	TGTGCCACCGCCGCGGCGACCCAGAGGGGCATTCAGTACTTC
TRBJ2-3	TRBV7-9	few	TRBD2	CASTVLAGPDTQYF	TGTGCCAGCACCGTCCTAGCGGGCCCAGATACGCAGTATTTT
TRBJ2-1	TRBV11-2	few	TRBD2	CASSLDRGGPNEQFF	TGTGCCAGCAGCTTAGATCGGGGGGGCCCCAATGAGCAGTTCTTC
TRBJ2-7	TRBV20-1	-	TRBD1	CSAREGTGPYEQYF	TGCAGTGCTAGGGAGGGGACAGGCCCCTACGAGCAGTACTTC
TRBJ2-5	TRBV20-1	few	-	CSANPDSNQETQYF	TGCAGTGCTAACCCGGACAGCAATCAAGAGACCCAGTACTTC
TRBJ2-3	TRBV6-6	few	TRBD1	CASSSGTGGTDTQYF	TGTGCCAGCAGCTCAGGGACAGGGGGCACAGATACGCAGTATTTT